This TCR beta chain emerged from a study of long-term antiretroviral therapy in people with HIV. immunoSEQ v3.0 was run at survey level. The assay was immunoSEQ multiplex PCR, and TCRdb's table has in-frame clones only and misses some. The sample carries under 40,000 clones, 70% to 90% recorded once. This CDR3 contains 15 residues. Germline loops: CDR1 LNHDA, CDR2 SQIVND (reference sequence). V shed 5 bases, J shed 5 bases, and the junction held 8 bases outside the gene matches. This chain links TRBV19 with TRBJ1-1; 10 bases are shared with TRBD1. The receptor was isolated from a woman in her 30s with HIV. Specimen: unsorted PBMCs, collected just under 2.9 years before starting antiretroviral therapy. The CDR3, as DNA: TGTGCCAGTAGTTTCGGACAGGGGGAGGTGACTGAAGCTTTCTTT. It yields the protein CASSFGQGEVTEAFF.